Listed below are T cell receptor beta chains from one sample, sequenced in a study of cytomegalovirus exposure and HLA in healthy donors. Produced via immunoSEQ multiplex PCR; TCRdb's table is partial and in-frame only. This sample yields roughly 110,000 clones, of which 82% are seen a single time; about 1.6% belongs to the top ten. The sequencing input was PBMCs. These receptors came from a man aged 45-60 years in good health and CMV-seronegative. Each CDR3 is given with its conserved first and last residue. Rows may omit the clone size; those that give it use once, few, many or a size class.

CDR3 protein: CASSRRTERNYGYTF
V gene: TRBV4-1
clone size: .

CDR3 protein: CASSPTTPSRTGDTEAFF
V gene: TRBV5-4
clone size: .

CDR3 protein: CASSSTGTGYQPQHF
V gene: TRBV6-5
clone size: .

CDR3 protein: CASSLGSGGFGETQYF
V gene: TRBV5-1
clone size: .

CDR3 protein: CSGRSGVDTEAFF
V gene: TRBV29-1
clone size: .

CDR3 protein: CAWSQSRDRGEPQHF
V gene: TRBV30
clone size: .

CDR3 protein: CASSVTGQETQYF
V gene: TRBV2
clone size: .

CDR3 protein: CASSLGQFPEKLFF
V gene: TRBV13
clone size: once

CDR3 protein: CASSLGPAETQYF
V gene: TRBV6-1
clone size: .

CDR3 protein: CASSENIYGYTF
V gene: TRBV6-1
clone size: few

CDR3 protein: CASSEKGGSTVRTDTQYF
V gene: TRBV6-1
clone size: .

CDR3 protein: CASSYGSDRVDSPLHF
V gene: TRBV6-5
clone size: .

CDR3 protein: CASSLQASDTQYF
V gene: TRBV5-5
clone size: .

CDR3 protein: CASSLATGENSPLHF
V gene: TRBV5-1
clone size: .

CDR3 protein: CASSIDRGRNEKLFF
V gene: TRBV19
clone size: .

CDR3 protein: CASSLDLTGNQPQHF
V gene: TRBV11-2
clone size: .

CDR3 protein: CASSSTGSGNTIYF
V gene: TRBV5-1
clone size: .

CDR3 protein: CASSLGASSDTQYF
V gene: TRBV5-8
clone size: few

CDR3 protein: CASSPGVGGRETQYF
V gene: TRBV18
clone size: .

CDR3 protein: CANSPDGTGGKTQYF
V gene: TRBV6-6
clone size: .

CDR3 protein: CASSGRGLGGGELFF
V gene: TRBV11-3
clone size: .

CDR3 protein: CASSAAGGLGTDTQYF
V gene: TRBV10-1
clone size: many

CDR3 protein: CASSYGAASGNTIYF
V gene: TRBV6-5
clone size: .

CDR3 protein: CASVLDEGVTDTQYF
V gene: TRBV11-2
clone size: .

CDR3 protein: CASSLLKGAAGELFF
V gene: TRBV7-9
clone size: few

CDR3 protein: CASTNSLLLGEQYF
V gene: TRBV19
clone size: few

CDR3 protein: CASGDRAVGTEAFF
V gene: TRBV2
clone size: .

CDR3 protein: CASSLWGDEQFF
V gene: TRBV5-1
clone size: once

CDR3 protein: CSVESRGGNTIYF
V gene: TRBV29-1
clone size: .

CDR3 protein: CASRPGPGGEKLFF
V gene: TRBV7-2
clone size: .